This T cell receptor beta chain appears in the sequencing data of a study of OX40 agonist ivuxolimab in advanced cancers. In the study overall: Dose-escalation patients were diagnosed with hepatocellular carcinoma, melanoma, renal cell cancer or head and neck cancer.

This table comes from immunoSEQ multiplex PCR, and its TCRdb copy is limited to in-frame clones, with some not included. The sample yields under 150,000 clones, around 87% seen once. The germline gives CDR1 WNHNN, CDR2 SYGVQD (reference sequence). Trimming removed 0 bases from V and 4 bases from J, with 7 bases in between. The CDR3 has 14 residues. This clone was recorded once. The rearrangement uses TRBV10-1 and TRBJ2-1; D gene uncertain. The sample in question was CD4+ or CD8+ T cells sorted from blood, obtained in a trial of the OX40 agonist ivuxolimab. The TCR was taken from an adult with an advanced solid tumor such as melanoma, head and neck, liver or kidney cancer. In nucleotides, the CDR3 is TGCGCCAGCAGTGAGTCGGGCGGATACAATGAGCAGTTCTTC. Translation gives CASSESGGYNEQFF.